The 10 T cell receptor beta chains below come from one sample, sequenced in a study of T cell responses to AZD1222 COVID-19 vaccine (dated by TCRdb to about 2021). The meaning of the sample's time point label: baseline before first vaccination. Library creation used the immunoSEQ multiplex PCR assay. This immuneACCESS table, as held by TCRdb, lists in-frame sequences with V and J called but not all clones. Of the missing ones, under half trace to an unresolved V gene in checked studies; the others have no known cause. The sample profile shows over 130,000 clones; about 93% of them were found once. The ten most abundant clones make up 5.1% of the sample. The material was peripheral blood, obtained on day 0 of AZD1222 vaccination. These receptors originate from an adult in good health.

The J gene is TRBJ1-2, the V gene TRBV2; 9 bases agree with TRBD1. The V gene's germline CDR1 is SNHLY and CDR2 FYNNEI. With V trimmed by 8 bases and J by 3 bases, 4 bases remained unmatched. The CDR3 covers 13 residues. The CDR3 nucleotides are TGTGCCAGCGGGCGGGACAGGGACTATGGCTACACCTTC. Amino acid sequence: CASGRDRDYGYTF. The whole variable domain, filled in from reference TRBV2 and TRBJ1-2, reads EPEVTQTPSHQVTQMGQEVILRCVPISNHLYFYWYRQILGQKVEFLVSFYNNEISEKSEIFDDQFSVERPDGSNFTLKIRSTKLEDSAMYFCASGRDRDYGYTFGSGTRLTVV.

The CDR3 sequence: CASSQDLRTNEKLFF. The CDR3 DNA is TGTGCCAGCAGCCAAGATCTTAGAACTAATGAAAAACTGTTTTTT. V gene TRBV14 combines with J gene TRBJ1-4; no clear D gene. The CDR3 is made up of 15 amino acids. V was shortened by 0 bases and J by 1 base, with 6 bases between the two germline ends. CDR1 and CDR2 (germline): SGHDN, FVKESK.

J is TRBJ1-5 and V is TRBV7-9, with 9 bases lining up with TRBD1. The V and J ends lost 5 bases and 5 bases, in that order; junction bases with no gene match: 13. There are 17 residues in the CDR3. Germline CDR1 reads SEHNR; CDR2 reads FQNEAQ (reference sequence). The CDR3 sequence: CASSVYSGTGFDQPQHF. The CDR3 coding sequence is TGTGCCAGCAGCGTCTATTCCGGGACAGGGTTTGATCAGCCCCAGCATTTT.

The J gene is TRBJ2-3, the V gene TRBV13; D is ambiguous. The CDR3 totals 16 residues. Looked up from germline, CDR1 is PRHDT and CDR2 is FYEKMQ (reference sequence). Trimming cost V 1 base and J 7 bases, with 18 bases left between them. The chain's CDR3 is CASSLAAILARNTQYF. In DNA form, the CDR3 reads TGTGCCAGCAGCTTAGCGGCAATACTGGCTCGAAATACGCAGTATTTT.

This chain uses TRBV19 with TRBJ2-1; TRBD2 matches 14 bases. Germline V gene sequence: CDR1 LNHDA, CDR2 SQIVND (reference sequence). With V trimmed by 3 bases and J by 15 bases, 4 bases remained unmatched. This CDR3 is built from 13 residues. The CDR3 coding sequence is TGTGCCAGTAGTATGGGACTAGCGGGAGTGGGGTTCTTC. Protein product: CASSMGLAGVGFF.

The chain recombines TRBV6-5 with TRBJ1-2; D possibly corresponds to TRBD1 (6 bases). The CDR3 totals 13 residues. The V end lost 7 bases, the J end lost 7 bases, and 16 bases lay between the germline ends. CDR1 and CDR2 (germline): MNHEY, SVGAGI. CDR3 coding DNA: TGTGCCAGCACCCCAACAGGGTTTGGTGGCTACACCTTC. It translates to CASTPTGFGGYTF.

The rearrangement uses TRBV5-1 and TRBJ2-2, with D tentatively TRBD1 (5 bases). V was cut by 0 bases and J by 8 bases, with 11 bases left in between. Germline CDR1 SGHRS, CDR2 YFSETQ. The CDR3 runs to 14 residues. CDR3 sequence: CASSLDQGRGELFF. CDR3 nucleotide sequence: TGCGCCAGCAGCTTGGATCAGGGTAGGGGGGAGCTGTTTTTT.

J is TRBJ2-3 and V is TRBV7-9; D tentatively fits TRBD1 or TRBD2 (6 bases each). The CDR3 has 12 amino acids. Germline-derived CDR1 and CDR2 are SEHNR and FQNEAQ (reference sequence). V was cut by 8 bases and J by 5 bases, with 11 bases left in between. The CDR3 DNA reads TGTGCCAGCGGGGGGCTAGGAGATACGCAGTATTTT. Its protein is CASGGLGDTQYF.

This chain links TRBV19 with TRBJ1-1; D unresolved. This CDR3 comprises 12 residues. The germline V and J ends were trimmed by 3 bases and 2 bases, with 4 bases remaining between them. The V gene's germline CDR1 is LNHDA and CDR2 SQIVND (reference sequence). CDR3 bases: TGTGCCAGTAGTATGTTCAACACTGAAGCTTTCTTT. Protein product: CASSMFNTEAFF. The entire variable domain, with the rest obtained from reference TRBV19 and TRBJ1-1, is as follows: DGGITQSPKYLFRKEGQNVTLSCEQNLNHDAMYWYRQDPGQGLRLIYYSQIVNDFQKGDIAEGYSVSREKKESFPLTVTSAQKNPTAFYLCASSMFNTEAFFGQGTRLTVV.

This clone was observed a single time. This sequence joins TRBV5-1 and TRBJ2-1, with D perhaps given as TRBD1 or TRBD2 (5 bases each). The germline CDR1 and CDR2 sequences are SGHRS and YFSETQ. Trimming stripped 4 bases from V and 5 bases from J, with 22 bases between. The CDR3 is 17 amino acids. The CDR3 coding sequence is TGCGCCAGCAGCCCGTTGGGGGACCCGTACTTTCACAATGAGCAGTTCTTC. Protein: CASSPLGDPYFHNEQFF.